These 27 T cell receptor beta chains share one sample of origin, sequenced in a study of blood T cell repertoires in COVID-19. The assay was immunoSEQ multiplex PCR, and TCRdb's table has in-frame clones only and misses some. This repertoire shows 350,000 to 400,000 clones, under 90% found once; its top ten account for around 1.7%. Specimen: PBMCs or T cells enriched from blood (not recorded which). Receptors originate from a woman aged 30 to 39 who had recovered from COVID-19.

This sequence joins TRBV3-1 (or the pseudogene TRBV3-2) and TRBJ2-1; perhaps TRBD2 as D (8 bases). The V gene's germline CDR1 is LGHDT and CDR2 YNNKEL (reference sequence). The CDR3 covers 17 residues. V was pared by 8 bases and J by 0 bases, with 20 bases between. CDR3 protein: CASQGGSGTYSYNEQFF. The CDR3 bases are TGTGCCAGCCAGGGGGGTAGCGGGACCTACTCCTACAATGAGCAGTTCTTC.

The genes are TRBV9 and TRBJ2-1; D unresolved. Trimming shortened V by 4 bases and J by 5 bases, and 4 bases separated the two germline ends. Per the germline V gene, CDR1 is SGDLS and CDR2 is YYNGEE. This CDR3 is built from 11 residues. For the CDR3, the DNA is TGTGCCAGCAGCCGGGACAATGAGCAGTTCTTC. Protein: CASSRDNEQFF.

The chain recombines TRBV5-1 with TRBJ2-1; TRBD1 agrees at 7 bases. Germline V gene data show CDR1 as SGHRS and CDR2 as YFSETQ. CDR3 size: 14 residues. J lost 4 bases, V lost 4 bases, and 5 bases had no gene match. CDR3 region: CASSPGQVYNEQFF. CDR3 bases: TGCGCCAGCAGCCCCGGACAGGTTTACAATGAGCAGTTCTTC.

The DNA of the CDR3 is TGTGCCAGCAAATCCTTCTCTACAGGGAATAGGAACACTGAAGCTTTCTTT. It encodes CASKSFSTGNRNTEAFF. The rearrangement links TRBV27 to TRBJ1-1, with TRBD1 as a possible D gene (6 bases). Germline V gene data show CDR1 as MNHEY and CDR2 as SMNVEV (reference sequence). V shed 7 bases and J shed 1 base, with 22 bases lying between them. The CDR3 contains 17 residues.

This clone was observed a single time. The chain joins TRBV30 to TRBJ1-2, with a possible D match to TRBD1 (6 bases). The CDR3 is made up of 12 amino acids. Trimming removed 3 bases from V and 4 bases from J, with 9 bases in between. Looked up from germline, CDR1 is GTSNPN and CDR2 is SVGIG (reference sequence). CDR3 bases: TGTGCCTGGAGACAGGGAGTCTATGGCTACACCTTC. This encodes CAWRQGVYGYTF.

The chain links TRBV7-6 to TRBJ2-5; 7 bases match TRBD1. The CDR3 has 20 amino acids. The germline CDR1 and CDR2 sequences are SGHVS and FNYEAQ. J gave up 2 bases and V 3 bases, and 21 bases lay outside the gene matches. The CDR3 bases are TGTGCCAGCAGCTTGTTTGGTGGGGGTACCCGGGACAGTCAACAAGAGACCCAGTACTTC. Translation gives CASSLFGGGTRDSQQETQYF.

The chain links TRBV2 to TRBJ2-5, with D uncertain. Per germline, CDR1 SNHLY and CDR2 FYNNEI. The CDR3 has 11 amino acids. The V end lost 6 bases, the J end lost 4 bases, and 6 bases lay between the germline ends. In DNA, the CDR3 is TGTGCCAGCAGGGCTGGAGAGACCCAGTACTTC. Protein product: CASRAGETQYF.

The chain is built from TRBV12-3 or TRBV12-4 and TRBJ2-7; 7 bases agree with TRBD2. The V and J ends lost 6 bases and 9 bases, in that order; junction bases with no gene match: 11. The CDR3 has 13 amino acids. The CDR3 DNA sequence: TGTGCCAGCAGGGCCGGGACTACTCCTAGGCAGTACTTC. This gives the protein CASRAGTTPRQYF.

The chain's CDR3 is CAISEYQVYSNQPQHF. In nucleotides, the CDR3 is TGTGCCATCAGTGAGTATCAGGTTTATAGCAATCAGCCCCAGCATTTT. The rearrangement joins TRBV10-3 to TRBJ1-5; D unresolved. V was shortened by 1 base and J by 0 bases, with 10 bases between the two germline ends. Germline loops: CDR1 ENHRY, CDR2 SYGVKD. This CDR3 is built from 16 residues.

The rearrangement uses TRBV9 and TRBJ1-4; unclear D gene. Deletions cut 0 bases from V and 8 bases from J, with 8 bases between. The CDR3 spans 13 residues. CDR1 is SGDLS and CDR2 is YYNGEE in the germline V gene. Here the CDR3 reads CASSVGPGEKLFF. The CDR3 region has the DNA TGTGCCAGCAGCGTAGGCCCGGGGGAAAAACTGTTTTTT.

This clone was seen at least ten times. The chain couples TRBV28 to TRBJ2-7; D is perhaps TRBD2 (6 bases). CDR3 length equals 14 residues. The germline V and J ends were trimmed by 6 bases and 2 bases, with 14 bases remaining between them. In germline, CDR1 is MDHEN, CDR2 SYDVKM. As DNA, the CDR3 is TGTGCCAGCAGACATTCGGGACTTCCCTACGAGCAGTACTTC. This codes for CASRHSGLPYEQYF. The whole variable domain, filled in from reference TRBV28 and TRBJ2-7, reads DVKVTQSSRYLVKRTGEKVFLECVQDMDHENMFWYRQDPGLGLRLIYFSYDVKMKEKGDIPEGYSVSREKKERFSLILESASTNQTSMYLCASRHSGLPYEQYFGPGTRLTVT.

V usage is TRBV28 and J usage is TRBJ1-4, with 8 bases fitting TRBD1. From germline, CDR1 is MDHEN and CDR2 SYDVKM. V dropped 6 bases and J dropped 11; count of bases not matched to a gene: 11. CDR3 size: 14 residues. CDR3 in DNA: TGTGCCAGCAGACGGACAGGGTTCGGTGGGAAACTGTTTTTT. Encoded protein: CASRRTGFGGKLFF.

The chain is built from TRBV11-2 and TRBJ2-2; 8 bases are a match to TRBD2. Germline V lookup: CDR1 SGHAT, CDR2 FQNNGV. This CDR3 is built from 15 residues. Trimming removed 6 bases from V and 5 bases from J; junction bases left unmatched: 8. The CDR3 loop is CASRRGTRGTGELFF. The CDR3 region has the DNA TGTGCCAGCAGACGAGGGACTAGGGGGACCGGGGAGCTGTTTTTT.

The rearrangement uses TRBV27 and TRBJ2-7; TRBD1 aligns across 8 bases. Germline-derived CDR1 and CDR2 are MNHEY and SMNVEV (reference sequence). J lost 6 bases, V lost 8 bases, and 6 bases had no gene match. This CDR3 is 12 amino acids long. CDR3 DNA: TGTGCCAGCCTATCCAGGGGGCTCGAGCAGTACTTC. It encodes CASLSRGLEQYF.

This chain joins TRBV7-3 and TRBJ2-1, with a possible D match to TRBD2 (5 bases). CDR1 and CDR2 from the germline V gene are SGHTA and FQGTGA. Trimming removed 4 bases at V and 8 bases at J, with 18 bases between. The CDR3 has 15 residues. The CDR3 here is CASSSLSGYSDEQFF. CDR3 sequence (DNA): TGTGCCAGCAGCTCCCTTTCGGGGTATTCGGATGAGCAGTTCTTC.

The chain combines TRBV5-4 with TRBJ1-2; 7 bases map to TRBD1. There are 14 residues in the CDR3. CDR1 and CDR2 from the germline V gene are SGHNT and YYREEE (reference sequence). With 0 bases clipped from V and 2 bases from J, the junction kept 1 base outside the gene matches. CDR3 DNA sequence: TGTGCCAGCAGCTTGGGGACAGGAAACTATGGCTACACCTTC. Translating gives CASSLGTGNYGYTF.

The genes are TRBV21-1 and TRBJ1-1; the DNA was not used to check the table's D call, TRBD1. TRBV21-1 is listed as a pseudogene. The CDR3 totals 12 residues. The CDR3 reads CAGQGPNTEAFF. The CDR3 bases are TGTGCCGGACAGGGGCCGAACACTGAAGCTTTCTTT.

J is TRBJ2-5 and V is TRBV5-1; weak D call: TRBD1 (6 bases). The germline CDR1 and CDR2 sequences are SGHRS and YFSETQ. V shed 0 bases and J shed 4 bases, with 13 bases lying between them. The CDR3 has 15 residues. As DNA, the CDR3 is TGCGCCAGCAGCTTGGCCCAGGGGATTGGAGAGACCCAGTACTTC. This gives the protein CASSLAQGIGETQYF.

The J gene is TRBJ2-2, the V gene TRBV30; a weak D match, TRBD1 (5 bases). The CDR3 contains 15 residues. Germline CDR1 reads GTSNPN; CDR2 reads SVGIG (reference sequence). The V and J ends lost 4 bases and 0 bases respectively, with 12 bases between them. The CDR3 region is CAWTFDSANTGELFF. CDR3 coding DNA: TGTGCCTGGACCTTTGACAGCGCGAACACCGGGGAGCTGTTTTTT. Looking up the rest from reference TRBV30 and TRBJ2-2 gives the full variable domain: SQTIHQWPATLVQPVGSPLSLECTVEGTSNPNLYWYRQAAGRGLQLLFYSVGIGQISSEVPQNLSASRPQDRQFILSSKKLLLSDSGFYLCAWTFDSANTGELFFGEGSRLTVL.

The chain carries TRBV28 and TRBJ2-2; 11 bases match TRBD1. Germline loops: CDR1 MDHEN, CDR2 SYDVKM. Germline trimming cut 5 bases from V and 5 bases from J; bases unmatched to any gene: 7. The CDR3 runs 16 residues. CDR3 DNA: TGTGCCAGCAGTCTGTCGGGACAGGGGGGGACCGGGGAGCTGTTTTTT. It translates to CASSLSGQGGTGELFF.

V usage is TRBV11-2 and J usage is TRBJ1-2; TRBD1 might be the D (5 bases). Trimming cost V 5 bases and J 8 bases, with 15 bases left between them. From germline, CDR1 is SGHAT and CDR2 FQNNGV. The CDR3 consists of 13 residues. Here the CDR3 DNA reads TGTGCCAGCAGCCACGATCCCGGGGGAGGCTACACCTTC. The encoded protein is CASSHDPGGGYTF.

The rearrangement links TRBV6-5 to TRBJ2-5; TRBD1 is a possible D gene (5 bases). The CDR3 length is 14 residues. V lost 2 bases to trimming and J lost 3 bases, with 10 bases between them. CDR1 MNHEY and CDR2 SVGAGI come from the germline V gene. The CDR3 DNA is TGTGCCAGCAGTTACGGGGCGGTGGAAGAGACCCAGTACTTC. It is translated as CASSYGAVEETQYF.

The chain uses TRBV28 and TRBJ2-2, with 8 positions matching TRBD2. V dropped 4 bases and J dropped 7; count of bases not matched to a gene: 8. CDR1 is MDHEN, CDR2 SYDVKM, per germline. CDR3 length equals 15 residues. The CDR3 DNA is TGTGCCAGCAGTTATTCGGGGGGGCGCGACGGGGAGCTGTTTTTT. It specifies CASSYSGGRDGELFF.

The chain is built from TRBV7-2 and TRBJ1-2; 11 nucleotides match TRBD1. This CDR3 comprises 16 residues. Germline V lookup: CDR1 SGHTA, CDR2 FQGNSA. J lost 6 bases, V lost 2 bases, and 8 bases had no gene match. CDR3 nucleotide sequence: TGTGCCAGCAGCTTACGAGGACAGGGGGCGAGGGATGGCTACACCTTC. The encoded protein is CASSLRGQGARDGYTF.

This sequence joins TRBV25-1 and TRBJ1-2, with D possibly TRBD1 on 6 matching bases. This CDR3 has 13 amino acids. Germline V CDR1 and CDR2: MGHDK, SYGVNS. Trimming stripped 4 bases from V and 7 bases from J, with 13 bases between. The CDR3 sequence: CASSGMTGFGYTF. The CDR3, as DNA: TGTGCCAGCAGTGGAATGACAGGCTTTGGCTACACCTTC.

The chain recombines TRBV5-1 with TRBJ2-3; tentatively, D is TRBD2 (5 bases). V lost 1 base and J 5 bases, leaving 8 bases between the germline ends. The CDR3 sequence is 13 residues long. Germline lookup yields CDR1 SGHRS and CDR2 YFSETQ. The CDR3 nucleotides read TGCGCCAGCAGCTTGAATCGGGGAGATACGCAGTATTTT. Protein product: CASSLNRGDTQYF.

Turning to this clone: Mismatch with germline at one junction end may stem from a read error. V is TRBV7-3 and J is TRBJ1-6; perhaps TRBD1 as D (5 bases). The germline V gene encodes CDR1 SGHTA and CDR2 FQGTGA. There are 13 residues in the CDR3. The CDR3 nucleotides read TGTGCCAGCAGCCTAACAGGAGATTCACCCCTCCACTTT. Translating gives CASSLTGDSPLHF.